These 6 T cell receptor beta chains were sequenced from one sample in a study of blood T cells in healthy people across ages. For the second PCR, which ran for about 7 to 11 cycles, a sample-barcoded 5' primer and a J-beta primer mix were used. TCRdb re-called the 5' RACE reads through MiXCR, storing one row per CDR3 protein. The profile shows some 1.4 million distinct CDR3 sequences, 40% to 50% of them singletons. Sequenced material: blood. These receptors were taken from a woman aged 18 to 35 in good health.

This clonotype was seen more than once but under ten times. The CDR3 DNA follows: TGCGCCAGCAGCCAAACTAGCGGGAGGATCGGGAATGAGCAGTTCTTC. Its translation is CASSQTSGRIGNEQFF. The chain is built from TRBV4-1 and TRBJ2-1; 12 bases are a match to TRBD2. This CDR3 region has 16 residues. Germline V lookup: CDR1 MGHRA, CDR2 YSYEKL. Trimming cost V 2 bases and J 7 bases; bases outside gene matches: 6.

This chain uses TRBV5-1 with TRBJ2-7; TRBD2 matches 11 bases. J was trimmed by 3 bases and V by 0 bases; bases with no gene match: 5. CDR3 length: 16 amino acids. In germline, CDR1 is SGHRS, CDR2 YFSETQ. CDR3 loop: CASSLATSGSFYEQYF. Written as DNA, the CDR3 is TGCGCCAGCAGCTTGGCAACTAGCGGGAGTTTCTACGAGCAGTACTTC.

The chain employs TRBV7-3 and TRBJ2-5, with 11 bases lining up with TRBD2. Germline CDR1 reads SGHTA; CDR2 reads FQGTGA. The junction had 14 bases not matched to a gene; V was cut back by 2 bases and J by 0 bases. The CDR3 loop spans 20 amino acids. CDR3 loop: CASSLFAVEVAGGYQETQYF. In DNA, the CDR3 is TGTGCCAGCAGCTTATTTGCGGTGGAGGTAGCGGGAGGGTACCAAGAGACCCAGTACTTC.

This chain connects TRBV24-1 to TRBJ2-1; D uncertain. This CDR3 contains 14 residues. With 5 bases removed from V and 1 base from J, the gap between germline ends came to 8 bases. Germline V gene data show CDR1 as KGHDR and CDR2 as SFDVKD. The CDR3 loop is CATSARRSYNEQFF. CDR3 coding DNA: TGTGCCACCAGTGCCCGGCGGTCCTACAATGAGCAGTTCTTC.

This clonotype was seen a handful of times. The chain couples TRBV4-1 to TRBJ1-6, with 7 bases aligning to TRBD1. The CDR3 sequence is 17 residues long. Per germline, CDR1 MGHRA and CDR2 YSYEKL. Trimming took 0 bases from V and 7 from J; bases not matched to a gene: 9. Here the CDR3 DNA reads TGCGCCAGCAGCCAAGAACGCGGGGACAGTAACAATTCACCCCTCCACTTT. Its protein is CASSQERGDSNNSPLHF.

This clonotype was counted only a few times. The rearrangement links TRBV7-2 to TRBJ2-1; D perhaps matches TRBD1 (6 bases). The CDR3 totals 16 residues. The V gene lost 3 bases and the J gene lost 1 base, with 13 bases spanning the gap. The germline V gene encodes CDR1 SGHTA and CDR2 FQGNSA. The CDR3 protein is CASSFQGLGSYNEQFF. DNA for the CDR3: TGTGCCAGCAGCTTTCAGGGGTTGGGTTCCTACAATGAGCAGTTCTTC. The whole variable domain, filled in from reference TRBV7-2 and TRBJ2-1, reads GAGVSQSPSNKVTEKGKDVELRCDPISGHTALYWYRQSLGQGLEFLIYFQGNSAPDKSGLPSDRFSAERTGGSVSTLTIQRTQQEDSAVYLCASSFQGLGSYNEQFFGPGTRLTVL.